Below are 29 T cell receptor beta chains sequenced from a single sample in a study of T cells in Graves' hyperthyroidism and ophthalmopathy. RNA transcripts provided the source from which TCR beta CDR3 regions were amplified. Using the HTBI primer set, a first-round RT-PCR was run on the TCR CDR3. TCRdb redid the calling of the multiplex PCR reads with MiXCR, one entry per CDR3 protein. The profile shows about 740,000 distinct CDR3 sequences, 12% to 15% of them singletons. The sequenced sample consisted of blood. The receptors were gathered from a woman aged 18-30 years with Graves' hyperthyroidism.

This clonotype was found many times. The chain is built from TRBV20-1 and TRBJ2-7; 11 bases map to TRBD2. The germline gives CDR1 DFQATT, CDR2 SNEGSKA (reference sequence). The CDR3 sequence is 15 residues long. The junction had 6 bases not matched to a gene; V was cut back by 0 bases and J by 5 bases. The CDR3 DNA reads as TGCAGTGCTAGAGATCCTGGGACTAGCGGCAACGAGCAGTACTTC. Its translation is CSARDPGTSGNEQYF.

The V gene is TRBV24-1, the J gene TRBJ2-3, with D perhaps TRBD2 (5 bases). Deletions cut 2 bases from V and 6 bases from J, with 14 bases between. Germline V gene sequence: CDR1 KGHDR, CDR2 SFDVKD. This CDR3 has 15 residues. The CDR3 DNA reads as TGTGCCACCAGTGATTACATGGGAGTACCGGATACGCAGTATTTT. Translation gives CATSDYMGVPDTQYF.

This clonotype came up a few times. The genes are TRBV5-1 and TRBJ2-2; 9 nucleotides match TRBD1. The germline V gene encodes CDR1 SGHRS and CDR2 YFSETQ. The CDR3 extends over 17 amino acids. V was clipped by 1 base and J by 1 base; unmatched bases: 5. The CDR3 sequence is CASSLSGTGRNTGELFF. The CDR3 coding sequence is TGCGCCAGCAGCTTGTCCGGGACAGGGAGGAACACCGGGGAGCTGTTTTTT.

This clonotype was recorded at least ten times. The V call is TRBV6-1, the J call TRBJ2-5; D may be TRBD1 (6 bases). The ends were cut back, 2 bases at V and 2 bases at J, with 12 bases in the middle. In germline, CDR1 is MNHNS, CDR2 SASEGT. CDR3 length: 15 amino acids. The CDR3 DNA reads TGTGCCAGCAGTGAATTTAGCCAGGGGCAAGAGACCCAGTACTTC. Protein sequence: CASSEFSQGQETQYF.

This clonotype was found a few times. The CDR3 is CASSPWTGGSSGINEQFF. CDR3 nucleotide sequence: TGTGCCAGCAGCCCGTGGACAGGGGGCTCTAGCGGAATCAATGAGCAGTTCTTC. This rearrangement joins TRBV7-9 to TRBJ2-1, with 11 bases identical to TRBD1. V was clipped by 5 bases and J by 6 bases; unmatched bases: 15. This CDR3 contains 18 residues. CDR1 and CDR2 from the germline V gene are SEHNR and FQNEAQ (reference sequence).

The chain recombines TRBV5-6 with TRBJ2-1; 14 bases match TRBD2. The V segment lost 4 bases and the J segment 5 bases; nucleotides outside the gene matches: 5. The CDR3 has 16 residues. Per the germline V gene, CDR1 is SGHDT and CDR2 is YYEEEE. The CDR3: CASSEGTSGRNNEQFF. The CDR3 DNA is TGTGCCAGCAGCGAAGGGACTAGCGGGAGAAACAATGAGCAGTTCTTC.

The sample holds many counts of this clonotype. The chain uses TRBV24-1 and TRBJ2-3; TRBD2 matches at 12 bases. Losses at the gene ends were 0 bases for V and 4 bases for J; bases not matched to a gene: 1. There are 16 residues in the CDR3. Germline V gene data show CDR1 as KGHDR and CDR2 as SFDVKD. The CDR3 bases are TGTGCCACCAGTGATTTGCTAGCGGGAGGGCCAGATACGCAGTATTTT. As protein: CATSDLLAGGPDTQYF.

This clonotype was detected a few times. The chain employs TRBV5-1 and TRBJ1-1; D unclear. V shed 4 bases and J shed 1 base, with 11 bases lying between them. Looked up from germline, CDR1 is SGHRS and CDR2 is YFSETQ. The CDR3 is 14 residues long. DNA of the CDR3: TGCGCCAGCAGCCACCCTGAGGGGAACACTGAAGCTTTCTTT. Encoded protein: CASSHPEGNTEAFF.

The chain uses TRBV19 and TRBJ2-3; unclear D gene. Germline V gives CDR1 LNHDA, CDR2 SQIVND (reference sequence). The germline V and J ends were trimmed by 2 bases and 0 bases, with 9 bases remaining between them. This CDR3 contains 15 residues. In nucleotides, the CDR3 is TGTGCCAGTAGTATAAGAGTTACCAGCACAGATACGCAGTATTTT. Translation gives CASSIRVTSTDTQYF.

This clonotype was detected ten times or more. CDR3 residues: CASRSGTPQDNEQFF. CDR3 coding DNA: TGTGCCAGCAGATCCGGGACTCCCCAGGACAATGAGCAGTTCTTC. This chain connects TRBV28 to TRBJ2-1; a weak D match, TRBD2 (6 bases). CDR1 and CDR2 from the germline V gene are MDHEN and SYDVKM. V was cut by 6 bases and J by 5 bases, with 17 bases left in between. This CDR3 is 15 amino acids long. Drawing the rest from reference TRBV28 and TRBJ2-1, the complete variable domain is DVKVTQSSRYLVKRTGEKVFLECVQDMDHENMFWYRQDPGLGLRLIYFSYDVKMKEKGDIPEGYSVSREKKERFSLILESASTNQTSMYLCASRSGTPQDNEQFFGPGTRLTVL.

The chain has TRBV11-2 and TRBJ2-3, with 8 bases fitting TRBD1. V shed 6 bases and J 1 base; nucleotides not matched to a gene: 9. Germline loops: CDR1 SGHAT, CDR2 FQNNGV. This CDR3 has 16 residues. CDR3 protein: CASRSGTGGGTDTQYF. CDR3 DNA: TGTGCCAGCAGATCCGGGACAGGTGGGGGCACAGATACGCAGTATTTT.

This clonotype came up many times. The V and J genes are TRBV30 and TRBJ2-3; 12 bases match TRBD2. V shed 0 bases, J shed 3 bases, and the junction held 13 bases outside the gene matches. The CDR3 contains 19 residues. Germline CDR1 reads GTSNPN; CDR2 reads SVGIG (reference sequence). The CDR3 region is CAWSVGSKTSGRGTDTQYF. The CDR3 DNA is TGTGCCTGGAGTGTAGGGTCCAAGACTAGCGGGAGAGGAACAGATACGCAGTATTTT.

This clonotype has a handful of counts. This chain connects TRBV20-1 to TRBJ2-7; D perhaps matches TRBD1 (6 bases). V gave up 6 bases and J gave up 4 bases, with 16 bases separating them. This CDR3 is 13 amino acids long. CDR1 and CDR2 from the germline V gene are DFQATT and SNEGSKA (reference sequence). The CDR3 reads CSAWQGLGYEQYF. The CDR3 DNA follows: TGCAGTGCATGGCAGGGGTTAGGATACGAGCAGTACTTC.

Only a few counts were recorded for this clonotype. This chain joins TRBV9 and TRBJ2-2; no definite D call. Germline loops: CDR1 SGDLS, CDR2 YYNGEE. This CDR3 contains 14 residues. The germline V and J ends were trimmed by 4 bases and 0 bases, with 7 bases remaining between them. For the CDR3, the DNA is TGTGCCAGCAGCTTCGGATCGAACACCGGGGAGCTGTTTTTT. It codes for CASSFGSNTGELFF.

This clonotype has at least ten counts. The V call is TRBV6-1, the J call TRBJ2-7; D might be TRBD1 (5 bases). This CDR3 spans 15 amino acids. V shed 9 bases and J shed 3 bases, with 21 bases lying between them. Per the germline V gene, CDR1 is MNHNS and CDR2 is SASEGT. The DNA for the CDR3 is TGTGCCAGTCACGAAAGGGCAGGGAAATACTACGAGCAGTACTTC. Its translation is CASHERAGKYYEQYF.

This clonotype has at least ten counts. The chain combines TRBV7-9 with TRBJ2-7; D ambiguous. This CDR3 comprises 16 residues. Trimming stripped 4 bases from V and 0 bases from J, with 16 bases between. Germline assignment: CDR1 SEHNR and CDR2 FQNEAQ (reference sequence). The DNA of the CDR3 is TGTGCCAGCAGCTCCCCCTTTGGCGGAACCTCCTACGAGCAGTACTTC. It specifies CASSSPFGGTSYEQYF.

The V call is TRBV7-3, the J call TRBJ2-7; D is uncertain. The germline V gene encodes CDR1 SGHTA and CDR2 FQGTGA. The ends were cut back, 11 bases at V and 3 bases at J, with 23 bases in the middle. The CDR3 runs to 15 residues. CDR3 nucleotide sequence: TGTGCCTCCACTCGACCCATCGAAATTTTCTACGAGCAGTACTTC. It yields the protein CASTRPIEIFYEQYF.

The chain recombines TRBV20-1 with TRBJ2-1; D tentatively fits TRBD1 or TRBD2 (5 bases each). Trimming took 4 bases from V and 3 from J, leaving 31 bases between them. The CDR3 contains 20 residues. Germline V lookup: CDR1 DFQATT, CDR2 SNEGSKA (reference sequence). In DNA form, the CDR3 reads TGCAGTGCTAACTCCGGACACAGTTCGAATCAAAAGAGGGGCTACAATGAGCAGTTCTTC. Its translation: CSANSGHSSNQKRGYNEQFF.

This clonotype was recorded many times. The J gene is TRBJ2-1, the V gene TRBV6-1; 10 bases map to TRBD2. This CDR3 has 16 residues. From germline, CDR1 is MNHNS and CDR2 SASEGT. Trimming at V came to 7 bases and at J to 4 bases, leaving 10 bases not matched to a gene. The CDR3 nucleotides are TGTGCCAGCAAGGGGAGCGGGAGGGGGCGATACAATGAGCAGTTCTTC. This encodes CASKGSGRGRYNEQFF.

At least ten counts were recorded for this clonotype. The CDR3 protein is CASSVGHGRQNEAFF. The CDR3, as DNA: TGTGCCAGCAGCGTGGGCCACGGGCGGCAGAATGAAGCTTTCTTT. The rearrangement uses TRBV9 and TRBJ1-1, with D uncertain. The length of the CDR3 is 15 residues. The germline V and J ends were trimmed by 2 bases and 7 bases, with 18 bases remaining between them. Germline V CDR1 and CDR2: SGDLS, YYNGEE.

This clonotype was observed a few times. V gene TRBV18 combines with J gene TRBJ2-2; 9 nucleotides align to TRBD1. CDR1 is KGHSH and CDR2 is LQKENI in the germline V gene. V lost 2 bases and J lost 4; bases outside the gene matches: 2. The CDR3 loop spans 15 amino acids. CDR3 bases: TGTGCCAGCTCACCAGGGACAGGGACCACCGGGGAGCTGTTTTTT. Translation: CASSPGTGTTGELFF.

This sequence joins TRBV6-1 and TRBJ2-2, with D tentatively TRBD1 (6 bases). The CDR3 is made up of 15 amino acids. The germline gives CDR1 MNHNS, CDR2 SASEGT. V was shortened by 6 bases and J by 1 base, with 12 bases between the two germline ends. DNA of the CDR3: TGTGCCAGCAGGATACTGACAGGGAACACCGGGGAGCTGTTTTTT. It is translated as CASRILTGNTGELFF.

This clonotype was seen a handful of times. This chain joins TRBV20-1 and TRBJ1-4, with a possible D match to TRBD1 (6 bases). From germline, CDR1 is DFQATT and CDR2 SNEGSKA (reference sequence). CDR3 size: 12 residues. With 1 base removed from V and 10 bases from J, the gap between germline ends came to 10 bases. CDR3 in DNA: TGCAGTGCTAGAGCAGGGGTTGGAAAACTGTTTTTT. Translated, it gives CSARAGVGKLFF.

Many counts were recorded for this clonotype. V is TRBV12-3 or TRBV12-4 and J is TRBJ1-6; D possibly corresponds to TRBD1 (5 bases). Trimming took 6 bases from V and 14 from J, leaving 23 bases between them. The CDR3 totals 15 residues. The CDR3 here is CASSPTVSPRLALHF. The CDR3 nucleotides read TGTGCCAGCAGCCCGACAGTTTCCCCTAGGTTGGCCCTCCACTTT.

This clonotype was recorded many times. The rearrangement links TRBV30 to TRBJ2-7; no firm D call. Germline V gene data show CDR1 as GTSNPN and CDR2 as SVGIG (reference sequence). CDR3 size: 12 residues. The V gene lost 5 bases and the J gene lost 2 bases, with 10 bases spanning the gap. This CDR3 reads CAWALNTYEQYF. CDR3 in DNA: TGTGCCTGGGCCCTCAATACCTACGAGCAGTACTTC.

The chain carries TRBV6-9 and TRBJ1-4; 9 bases are shared with TRBD1. The CDR3 consists of 16 residues. V dropped 3 bases and J dropped 5; count of bases not matched to a gene: 7. CDR1 is MNHGY, CDR2 SVAAGI, per germline. DNA for the CDR3: TGTGCCAGCAGTTACGGGACAGGGTCTCGAAATGAAAAACTGTTTTTT. Amino acid sequence: CASSYGTGSRNEKLFF.

The rearrangement uses TRBV15 and TRBJ2-7, with TRBD1 as a possible D gene (5 bases). Trimming stripped 3 bases from V and 5 bases from J, with 14 bases between. Germline CDR1 reads LNHNV; CDR2 reads YYDKDF (reference sequence). The CDR3 is 14 amino acids. The CDR3: CATSSQAGRHEQYF. CDR3 DNA: TGTGCCACCAGCAGTCAGGCAGGGCGCCACGAGCAGTACTTC.

This clonotype turned up a few times. The rearrangement links TRBV5-6 to TRBJ2-7, with D possibly TRBD2 on 5 matching bases. Germline CDR1 SGHDT, CDR2 YYEEEE. This CDR3 is built from 13 residues. V lost 2 bases, J lost 5 bases, and 11 bases lay in between. The CDR3 protein is CASSLGWENEQYF. The CDR3 DNA reads TGTGCCAGCAGCTTAGGTTGGGAGAACGAGCAGTACTTC.

This clonotype was seen ten or more times. This chain links TRBV3-1 with TRBJ2-7; the match to TRBD2 covers 7 bases. Germline trimming cut 0 bases from V and 5 bases from J; bases unmatched to any gene: 7. Per germline, CDR1 LGHDT and CDR2 YNNKEL (reference sequence). The CDR3 is 15 amino acids. CDR3 sequence: CASSQDRDYLDEQYF. The CDR3 DNA sequence: TGTGCCAGCAGCCAAGATAGGGACTACTTGGACGAGCAGTACTTC.